These 24 T cell receptor beta chains share one sample of origin, sequenced in a study of cytomegalovirus exposure and HLA in healthy donors (dated by TCRdb to about 2017). Libraries came from the immunoSEQ multiplex PCR assay. For the multiplex PCR, a mixture combining 60 forward primers for TCR Vbeta segments and 13 reverse primers for TCR Jbeta segments was used. In TCRdb, the immuneACCESS table is reduced to in-frame sequences with V and J assigned. These tables do not hold every clone; where another copy was compared, an unresolved V gene accounts for under half, and the others remain unexplained. This sample gives approximately 110,000 clones in total; over 60% of them show up just once. Around 5% of the sample is held by the ten biggest clonotypes. Sequencing was done on a sample of PBMCs. The origin of the receptors is a man in his thirties or forties in good health and CMV-seropositive.

This chain joins TRBV7-2 and TRBJ1-2; a weak D match, TRBD1 (5 bases). The CDR3 runs 14 residues. Trimming took off 6 bases at V and 3 bases at J, with 14 bases between the two ends. CDR1 SGHTA and CDR2 FQGNSA come from the germline V gene. CDR3 in DNA: TGTGCCAGCAGGCCTGGGGGGTTGGACTATGGCTACACCTTC. Translating gives CASRPGGLDYGYTF.

The chain couples TRBV2 to TRBJ2-6; D may be TRBD1 (6 bases). The ends were cut back, 8 bases at V and 0 bases at J, with 11 bases in the middle. The CDR3 totals 15 residues. Germline assignment: CDR1 SNHLY and CDR2 FYNNEI. For the CDR3, the DNA is TGTGCCAGCGGACAGATTAGCTCTGGGGCCAACGTCCTGACTTTC. It is translated as CASGQISSGANVLTF.

The J gene is TRBJ2-5, the V gene TRBV10-3; TRBD2 matches at 9 bases. TRBJ2-7 explains the end of the DNA better; the J call may be wrong. This CDR3 region has 14 residues. CDR1 ENHRY and CDR2 SYGVKD come from the germline V gene. CDR3 coding DNA: TGTGCCATCAGTGAAGGCGGGGGGGCTCGCGAGCAGTACTTC. It specifies CAISEGGGAREQYF.

The gene calls are TRBV7-2 and TRBJ1-1; D is perhaps TRBD1 (5 bases). With 8 bases removed from V and 5 bases from J, the gap between germline ends came to 18 bases. The CDR3 totals 14 residues. CDR1 and CDR2 from the germline V gene are SGHTA and FQGNSA. The CDR3 nucleotides are TGTGCCAGCCGCCCCAGGGCTGGGAGGACTGAAGCTTTCTTT. Translated, it gives CASRPRAGRTEAFF.

As regards this clone: Other DNA sequences in this sample translate to the same CDR3. The chain combines TRBV5-1 with TRBJ2-2; D is ambiguous. The germline V gene encodes CDR1 SGHRS and CDR2 YFSETQ. V was pared by 0 bases and J by 2 bases, with 5 bases between. The CDR3 is 14 amino acids. The CDR3 sequence is CASSLATNTGELFF. The CDR3 DNA follows: TGCGCCAGCAGCTTGGCCACAAACACCGGGGAGCTGTTTTTT.

The chain combines TRBV9 with TRBJ2-1, with 10 nucleotides matching TRBD2. Germline values: CDR1 SGDLS, CDR2 YYNGEE. Losses at the gene ends were 2 bases for V and 5 bases for J; bases not matched to a gene: 7. This CDR3 has 16 amino acids. CDR3 amino acids: CASSVHSGGRDNEQFF. The CDR3 DNA reads TGTGCCAGCAGCGTTCATAGCGGGGGGCGGGACAATGAGCAGTTCTTC.

V and J are TRBV7-2 and TRBJ2-7, with TRBD1 matching over 8 bases. This CDR3 region has 15 residues. Germline assignment: CDR1 SGHTA and CDR2 FQGNSA. The V and J ends lost 3 bases and 3 bases, in that order; junction bases with no gene match: 7. CDR3 in DNA: TGTGCCAGCAGCTTTAGTATAGGGACAGGCTACGAGCAGTACTTC. Amino acids: CASSFSIGTGYEQYF.

This clone turned up a few times. V and J are TRBV2 and TRBJ1-5, with D hard to call. V dropped 5 bases and J dropped 9 bases, with 8 bases sitting between them. Germline CDR1 SNHLY, CDR2 FYNNEI. CDR3 size: 11 residues. The chain's CDR3 is CASSSSGPQHF. The CDR3 DNA reads TGTGCCAGCAGTTCTTCCGGGCCCCAGCATTTT.

This clone was found once. The chain couples TRBV28 to TRBJ2-3; 8 nucleotides align to TRBD2. The ends lost 3 bases at V and 3 bases at J; junction bases unmatched: 2. Germline V lookup: CDR1 MDHEN, CDR2 SYDVKM. CDR3 length equals 14 residues. The CDR3, as DNA: TGTGCCAGCAGTTTGGAGCGGGAGACAGATACGCAGTATTTT. It yields the protein CASSLERETDTQYF.

In the case of this clone: One end of the junction is discordant with germline, which a read error may explain. The chain combines TRBV7-9 with TRBJ2-7; D possibly corresponds to TRBD2 (5 bases). Per the germline V gene, CDR1 is SEHNR and CDR2 is FQNEAQ (reference sequence). The length of the CDR3 is 12 residues. The CDR3: CSSSEVRNEQYF. Written as DNA, the CDR3 is TGTTCCAGCTCGGAGGTGCGGAACGAGCAGTACTTC.

The chain joins TRBV4-1 to TRBJ2-3, with 14 bases that match TRBD2. The CDR3 totals 17 residues. The ends lost 5 bases at V and 2 bases at J; junction bases unmatched: 6. From germline, CDR1 is MGHRA and CDR2 YSYEKL. The CDR3 DNA follows: TGCGCCAGCAGCTTCCCGGGACTAGCGGGGGTCACAGATACGCAGTATTTT. Its protein product is CASSFPGLAGVTDTQYF.

The rearrangement links TRBV19 to TRBJ1-2; the D is unclear. This CDR3 comprises 14 residues. CDR1 and CDR2 from the germline V gene are LNHDA and SQIVND (reference sequence). V lost 7 bases, J lost 6 bases, and 18 bases lay in between. The CDR3 nucleotides read TGTGCCAGTACCCCAGCGGCAGGTTCGAATGGCTACACCTTC. This gives the protein CASTPAAGSNGYTF.

The rearrangement uses TRBV18 and TRBJ2-7; no firm D call. This CDR3 has 13 residues. The germline V gene has CDR1 KGHSH and CDR2 LQKENI. Trimming stripped 0 bases from V and 3 bases from J, with 6 bases between. As DNA, the CDR3 is TGTGCCAGCTCACCACCGTCCCGCTACGAGCAGTACTTC. This gives the protein CASSPPSRYEQYF.

The gene calls are TRBV14 and TRBJ1-2; D uncertain. Germline lookup yields CDR1 SGHDN and CDR2 FVKESK. V was trimmed by 5 bases and J by 4 bases, leaving 11 bases between them. This CDR3 contains 13 residues. CDR3 region: CASSSRNSYGYTF. The CDR3, as DNA: TGTGCCAGCAGCTCGAGGAACTCCTATGGCTACACCTTC. Drawing the rest from reference TRBV14 and TRBJ1-2, the complete variable domain is EAGVTQFPSHSVIEKGQTVTLRCDPISGHDNLYWYRRVMGKEIKFLLHFVKESKQDESGMPNNRFLAERTGGTYSTLKVQPAELEDSGVYFCASSSRNSYGYTFGSGTRLTVV.

This chain links TRBV27 with TRBJ2-1; 9 bases are shared with TRBD2. Looked up from germline, CDR1 is MNHEY and CDR2 is SMNVEV (reference sequence). The CDR3 consists of 15 residues. V was clipped by 5 bases and J by 8 bases; unmatched bases: 10. In nucleotides, the CDR3 is TGTGCCAGCAGTGCCCGAAGCGGGGGGCGTTATGAGCAGTTCTTC. This sequence encodes CASSARSGGRYEQFF.

This clone was recorded only once. V gene TRBV2 combines with J gene TRBJ1-1, with 7 bases fitting TRBD1. V was clipped by 6 bases and J by 0 bases; unmatched bases: 10. This CDR3 is built from 16 residues. In germline, CDR1 is SNHLY, CDR2 FYNNEI. CDR3 nucleotides: TGTGCCAGCAGAGGACAGGTCTGGGGGATGAACACTGAAGCTTTCTTT. It yields the protein CASRGQVWGMNTEAFF.

The rearrangement joins TRBV7-6 to TRBJ2-3; tentative D call: TRBD2 (6 bases). Per the germline V gene, CDR1 is SGHVS and CDR2 is FNYEAQ. The ends were cut back, 3 bases at V and 3 bases at J, with 13 bases in the middle. The CDR3 contains 15 residues. As DNA, the CDR3 is TGTGCCAGCAGCTTGGCTCTAGCGCGGACAGATACGCAGTATTTT. Protein: CASSLALARTDTQYF. Variable domain in full (rest from reference TRBV7-6 and TRBJ2-3): GAGVSQSPRYKVTKRGQDVALRCDPISGHVSLYWYRQALGQGPEFLTYFNYEAQQDKSGLPNDRFSAERPEGSISTLTIQRTEQRDSAMYRCASSLALARTDTQYFGPGTRLTVL.

This clone was counted ten times or more. The chain uses TRBV5-1 and TRBJ2-7, with 7 nucleotides matching TRBD1. Per germline, CDR1 SGHRS and CDR2 YFSETQ. This CDR3 is built from 16 residues. Trimming took 4 bases from V and 6 from J; bases not matched to a gene: 16. CDR3 sequence reads: CASSSTGAAYESEQYF. CDR3 nucleotide sequence: TGCGCCAGCAGCAGTACAGGGGCCGCTTATGAGAGCGAGCAGTACTTC. Combining the CDR3 with reference TRBV5-1 and TRBJ2-7 gives the whole variable domain KAGVTQTPRYLIKTRGQQVTLSCSPISGHRSVSWYQQTPGQGLQFLFEYFSETQRNKGNFPGRFSGRQFSNSRSEMNVSTLELGDSALYLCASSSTGAAYESEQYFGPGTRLTVT.

This clone has just a few counts. This chain connects TRBV4-2 to TRBJ1-1; D may be TRBD1 (5 bases). CDR1 and CDR2 (germline): LGHNA, YNFKEQ. The V end was cut by 1 base, the J end by 5 bases, with 11 bases between. The CDR3 loop spans 14 amino acids. CDR3 nucleotides: TGTGCCAGCAGCCAAGTCGGGGGAAGGACTGAAGCTTTCTTT. Protein: CASSQVGGRTEAFF.

Of note for this clone: Other DNA sequences in this sample translate to the same CDR3. The rearrangement joins TRBV9 to TRBJ2-5, with 7 bases aligning to TRBD2. Germline V gene lookup returns CDR1 SGDLS and CDR2 YYNGEE. The length of the CDR3 is 14 residues. Germline trimming cut 0 bases from V and 1 base from J; bases unmatched to any gene: 0. CDR3 loop: CASSVGGGQETQYF. CDR3 DNA sequence: TGTGCCAGCAGCGTAGGCGGGGGCCAAGAGACCCAGTACTTC.

V gene TRBV7-2 combines with J gene TRBJ2-6; 7 bases are shared with TRBD1. V was pared by 1 base and J by 2 bases, with 8 bases of the junction left unmatched. This CDR3 has 18 residues. Germline CDR1 and CDR2: SGHTA and FQGNSA. As DNA, the CDR3 is TGTGCCAGCAGCTTAGGATACAGGGGCCGGCCTGGGGCCAACGTCCTGACTTTC. Translation: CASSLGYRGRPGANVLTF.

The rearrangement joins TRBV4-2 to TRBJ2-3; D is possibly TRBD2 (6 bases). This CDR3 region has 15 residues. V lost 0 bases and J lost 3, with 10 bases in between. Germline loops: CDR1 LGHNA, CDR2 YNFKEQ. The CDR3 sequence: CASSQDGGWTDTQYF. The CDR3 DNA is TGTGCCAGCAGCCAAGACGGGGGTTGGACAGATACGCAGTATTTT.

The genes are TRBV11-2 and TRBJ1-2; D ambiguous. CDR1 and CDR2 (germline): SGHAT, FQNNGV. The V end lost 5 bases, the J end lost 7 bases, and 20 bases lay between the germline ends. The CDR3 is 15 residues long. The CDR3 sequence: CASSPRGVPGPGYTF. CDR3 DNA: TGTGCCAGCAGCCCCCGAGGAGTACCGGGTCCTGGCTACACCTTC.

The rearrangement uses TRBV5-6 and TRBJ2-3; D perhaps matches TRBD1 (5 bases). CDR3 length equals 17 residues. Germline-derived CDR1 and CDR2 are SGHDT and YYEEEE. The germline V and J ends were trimmed by 0 bases and 1 base, with 15 bases remaining between them. The CDR3 DNA follows: TGTGCCAGCAGCTTGGGTGGGGCCCCTGGGGGCACAGATACGCAGTATTTT. Its protein is CASSLGGAPGGTDTQYF.